This T cell receptor beta chain was profiled in a study of spatial heterogeneity in lung cancer. Study at large: TCR and UMI combinations that were unique each appeared, on average, more than ten times in raw reads.

Germline V gives CDR1 MDHEN, CDR2 SYDVKM. V lost 4 bases and J lost 0; bases outside the gene matches: 8. The CDR3 has 16 amino acids. Every cDNA TCR molecule received its own unique molecular identifier. TCRdb independently ran MiXCR on the 5' RACE reads; one entry per CDR3 protein. Among 77,000 or so distinct CDR3 sequences listed, 15% to 25% were seen once. Documented time point: sample taken at primary tumor resection. Extraction of whole RNA from tumor, nontumor lung or frozen PBMC preceded unsorted sequencing. The donors, about 74 patients with untreated early-stage non-small cell lung cancer, provided the samples. In its sample, this clonotype was seen once. Its antigen is not identified. Study-level findings and limits: Expanded tumor TCRs that were ubiquitous appeared in blood more at resection than follow-up.

The TCR originated in a male donor with early-stage non-small cell lung cancer. This specimen was PBMCs, taken at surgery. The gene calls are TRBV28 and TRBJ2-7; 8 nucleotides align to TRBD2. The CDR3 sequence: CASSSGGGESSYEQYF. The CDR3, as DNA: TGTGCCAGCAGTTCCGGGGGGGGCGAAAGCTCCTACGAGCAGTACTTC.